A selection of T cell receptor beta chains follows, all from one sample in a study of cytomegalovirus exposure and HLA in healthy donors. Generated by immunoSEQ multiplex PCR, the TCRdb table keeps only in-frame clones and is missing some. The table shows some 180,000 clones, with about four fifths occurring only once. The sequencing input was PBMCs. These TCRs come from a man aged 35-49 years in good health and CMV-seropositive. Both conserved end residues are part of each CDR3. The D gene is left open where the match is weak. Some rows have no size entry. The others give once, few or many, or a class for an expanded clone.

>.|TRBJ2-7|TRBV4-3|TRBD2|18
CASSQETPAGGWIGEQYF
TGCGCCAGCAGCCAAGAAACACCCGCGGGAGGCTGGATTGGGGAGCAGTACTTC
>.|TRBJ1-2|TRBV11-2|.|15
CASSPEGSANYGYTF
TGTGCCAGCAGCCCCGAAGGGAGCGCTAACTATGGCTACACCTTC
>.|TRBJ2-7|TRBV7-8|TRBD1|16
CASTLTQGAFIYEQYF
TGTGCCAGCACACTAACGCAGGGGGCCTTTATTTACGAGCAGTACTTC
>.|TRBJ1-2|TRBV19|TRBD1|15
CASSIVGQGSYGYTF
TGTGCCAGTAGTATAGTCGGACAGGGAAGCTATGGCTACACCTTC
>.|TRBJ1-1|TRBV7-9|.|12
CASSFQGPEAFF
TGTGCCAGCAGCTTCCAGGGCCCTGAAGCTTTCTTT
>.|TRBJ2-7|TRBV7-2|.|13
CASSSPSRYEQYF
TGTGCCAGCAGCTCCCCTAGCAGATACGAGCAGTACTTC
>few|TRBJ2-2|TRBV19|.|15
CASSMLAVNTGELFF
TGTGCCAGTAGTATGTTAGCGGTGAACACCGGGGAGCTGTTTTTT
>.|TRBJ2-7|TRBV7-3|TRBD1|16
CASSLSGTESFYEQYF
TGTGCCAGCAGCTTATCCGGGACAGAGTCATTTTACGAGCAGTACTTC
>.|TRBJ1-3|TRBV5-1|.|14
CASSSSGSGNTIYF
TGCGCCAGCAGCTCATCAGGGTCTGGAAACACCATATATTTT
>.|TRBJ2-7|TRBV28|TRBD1|14
CASTYRDRGFEQYF
TGTGCCAGCACATACCGGGACAGGGGATTTGAGCAGTACTTC
>.|TRBJ1-2|TRBV7-2|TRBD1|15
CASSLGKGAGYGYTF
TGTGCCAGCAGCTTAGGGAAGGGGGCAGGATATGGCTACACCTTC
>.|TRBJ1-2|TRBV6-1|TRBD1|13
CASRDRVAYGYTF
TGTGCCAGCAGAGACAGGGTTGCCTATGGCTACACCTTC
>.|TRBJ1-5|TRBV5-6|.|14
CASSSQGYNQPQHF
TGTGCCAGCAGCTCACAGGGTTACAATCAGCCCCAGCATTTT
>.|TRBJ1-1|TRBV18|.|13
CASSPVGQLEAFF
TGTGCCAGCTCACCCGTTGGGCAGCTAGAAGCTTTCTTT
>.|TRBJ2-2|TRBV27|TRBD1|16
CASSLAGGLASGELFF
TGTGCCAGCAGTTTAGCAGGGGGCCTCGCGAGCGGGGAGCTGTTTTTT
>once|TRBJ1-2|TRBV28|TRBD1|16
CASSPGTGEANYGYTF
TGTGCCAGCAGTCCCGGGACAGGGGAAGCTAACTATGGCTACACCTTC
>.|TRBJ2-5|TRBV2|.|14
CASTQRETLETQYF
TGTGCCAGCACCCAGAGGGAAACCTTAGAGACCCAGTACTTC
>.|TRBJ2-7|TRBV5-1|TRBD1|14
CASSLPGGSYEQYF
TGCGCCAGCAGCTTGCCAGGGGGCTCCTACGAGCAGTACTTC
>once|TRBJ1-4|TRBV2|.|12
CASRTVNEKLFF
TGTGCCAGCAGGACAGTGAATGAAAAACTGTTTTTT
>.|TRBJ2-1|TRBV7-2|.|17
CASSSRFDRNSYNEQFF
TGTGCCAGCAGCTCCCGCTTCGACAGGAACTCCTACAATGAGCAGTTCTTC
>.|TRBJ1-1|TRBV27|.|13
CASSLGPNTEAFF
TGTGCCAGCAGTCTGGGGCCGAACACTGAAGCTTTCTTT
>once|TRBJ1-6|TRBV7-9|TRBD1|16
CASSLEQPTGNSPLHF
TGTGCCAGCAGCTTAGAACAGCCGACAGGGAATTCACCCCTCCACTTT
>.|TRBJ2-5|TRBV5-1|.|16
CASSPEQGLRQETQYF
TGCGCCAGCAGCCCGGAGCAGGGACTGCGACAAGAGACCCAGTACTTC
>.|TRBJ2-1|TRBV18|TRBD2|18
CASSPRTSGRLSYNEQFF
TGTGCCAGCTCACCCCGGACTAGCGGGAGGTTGTCCTACAATGAGCAGTTCTTC
>.|TRBJ1-2|TRBV28|.|14
CASSLGGQNYGYTF
TGTGCCAGCAGTTTAGGGGGACAAAACTATGGCTACACCTTC
>.|TRBJ1-2|TRBV7-8|.|13
CASSLTPNYGYTF
TGTGCCAGCAGCCTAACCCCTAACTATGGCTACACCTTC
>.|TRBJ1-5|TRBV19|TRBD1|14
CATSSPGQGQPQHF
TGTGCCACCAGCTCCCCGGGACAGGGACAGCCCCAGCATTTT